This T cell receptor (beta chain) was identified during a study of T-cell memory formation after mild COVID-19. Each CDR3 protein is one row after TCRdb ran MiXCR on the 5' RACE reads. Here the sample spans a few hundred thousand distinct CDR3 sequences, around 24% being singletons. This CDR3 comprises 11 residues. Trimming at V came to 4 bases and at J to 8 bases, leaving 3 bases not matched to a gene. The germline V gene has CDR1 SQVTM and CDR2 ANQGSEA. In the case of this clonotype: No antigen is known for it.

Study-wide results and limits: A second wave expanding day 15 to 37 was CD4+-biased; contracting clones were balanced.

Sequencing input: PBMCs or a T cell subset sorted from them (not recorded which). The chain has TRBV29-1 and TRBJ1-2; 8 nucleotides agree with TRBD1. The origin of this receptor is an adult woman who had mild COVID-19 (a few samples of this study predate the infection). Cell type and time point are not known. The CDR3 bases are TGCAGCGTTGGGACAGGGATCGGCTACACCTTC. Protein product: CSVGTGIGYTF.